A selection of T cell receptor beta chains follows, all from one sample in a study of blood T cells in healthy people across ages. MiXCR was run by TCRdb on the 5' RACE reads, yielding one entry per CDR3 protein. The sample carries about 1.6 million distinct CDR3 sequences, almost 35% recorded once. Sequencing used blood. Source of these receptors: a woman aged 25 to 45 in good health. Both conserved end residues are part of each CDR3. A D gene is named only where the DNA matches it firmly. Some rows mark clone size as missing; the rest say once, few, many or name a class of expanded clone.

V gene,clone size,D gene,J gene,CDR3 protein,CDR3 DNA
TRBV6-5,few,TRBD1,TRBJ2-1,CASSPKRDRAHNEQFF,TGTGCCAGCAGCCCAAAACGAGACAGGGCCCACAATGAGCAGTTCTTC
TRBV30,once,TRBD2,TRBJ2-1,CARTSGNDEQFF,TGTGCCAGGACTAGCGGGAACGATGAGCAGTTCTTC
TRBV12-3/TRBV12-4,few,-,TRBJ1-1,CASSFGGPSEAFF,TGTGCCAGCAGTTTTGGGGGTCCCTCGGAAGCTTTCTTT
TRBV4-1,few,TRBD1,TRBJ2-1,CASSQGQGKDNEQFF,TGCGCCAGCAGCCAGGGACAGGGAAAGGATAATGAGCAGTTCTTC
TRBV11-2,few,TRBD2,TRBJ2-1,CASSLGTSGRLNEQFF,TGTGCCAGCAGCTTAGGGACTAGCGGGAGGCTGAATGAGCAGTTCTTC
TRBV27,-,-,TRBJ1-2,CASRGDKPFYGYTF,TGTGCCAGCAGGGGGGACAAACCTTTCTATGGCTACACCTTC
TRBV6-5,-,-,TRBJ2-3,CASSYPAGISSGTDTQYF,TGTGCCAGCAGTTACCCCGCGGGGATCAGTTCTGGCACAGATACGCAGTATTTT
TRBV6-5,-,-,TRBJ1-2,CASNPQTGKAYGYTF,TGTGCCAGCAACCCCCAAACCGGGAAGGCTTATGGCTACACCTTC
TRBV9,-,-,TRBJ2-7,CASSVRSNSYEQYF,TGTGCCAGCAGCGTCCGCAGCAACTCCTACGAGCAGTACTTC
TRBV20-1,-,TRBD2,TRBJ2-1,CSARAGGDNEQFF,TGCAGTGCTAGAGCGGGAGGGGACAATGAGCAGTTCTTC
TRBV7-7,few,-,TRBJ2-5,CAISRGPQETQYF,TGTGCCATCTCTCGGGGACCCCAAGAGACCCAGTACTTC
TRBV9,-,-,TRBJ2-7,CASSPWVYEQYF,TGTGCCAGCAGTCCGTGGGTCTACGAGCAGTACTTC
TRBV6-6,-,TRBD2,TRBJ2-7,CASSTSGGARSYEQYF,TGTGCCAGCTCAACTAGCGGGGGGGCAAGGTCCTACGAGCAGTACTTC
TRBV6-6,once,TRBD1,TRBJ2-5,CASTNRGVVDEQYF,TGTGCCAGCACTAACAGGGGAGTTGTGGATGAGCAGTACTTC
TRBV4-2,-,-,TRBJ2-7,CASSTRRKVGEDYEQYF,TGTGCCAGCAGCACGCGCCGAAAGGTGGGAGAAGACTACGAGCAGTACTTC
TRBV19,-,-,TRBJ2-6,CASSATELAGANVLTF,TGTGCCAGTAGTGCGACAGAATTGGCTGGGGCCAACGTCCTGACTTTC
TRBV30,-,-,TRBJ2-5,CAWNGAIQETQYF,TGTGCCTGGAATGGGGCTATCCAAGAGACCCAGTACTTC
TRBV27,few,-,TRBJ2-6,CASMGAPANVLTF,TGTGCCAGCATGGGGGCCCCGGCCAACGTCCTGACTTTC
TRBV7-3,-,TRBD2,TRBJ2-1,CASSLGLAMDSEQFF,TGTGCCAGCAGCTTAGGACTAGCGATGGATAGCGAGCAGTTCTTC
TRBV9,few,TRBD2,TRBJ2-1,CASSAGTSGGSSYNEQFF,TGTGCCAGCAGCGCCGGGACTAGCGGGGGTAGCTCCTACAATGAGCAGTTCTTC
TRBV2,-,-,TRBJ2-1,CASSDPDVAGRSYNEQFF,TGTGCCAGCAGTGACCCCGACGTTGCGGGAAGATCCTACAATGAGCAGTTCTTC
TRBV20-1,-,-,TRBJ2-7,CSARAVGDAKQYEQYF,TGCAGTGCTAGAGCGGTCGGTGACGCCAAACAGTACGAGCAGTACTTC
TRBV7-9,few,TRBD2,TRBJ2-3,CASSLGSRGVSDTQYF,TGTGCCAGCAGCTTAGGATCGCGGGGGGTCTCAGATACGCAGTATTTT
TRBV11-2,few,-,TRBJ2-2,CVSSLGGELFF,TGTGTCAGCAGCTTAGGCGGGGAGCTGTTTTTT
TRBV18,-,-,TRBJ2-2,CASSPRWDPAGELFF,TGTGCCAGCTCACCACGATGGGACCCCGCCGGGGAGCTGTTTTTT
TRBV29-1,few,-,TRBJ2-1,CSVRTGFVNEQFF,TGCAGCGTGCGAACTGGGTTTGTAAATGAGCAGTTCTTC
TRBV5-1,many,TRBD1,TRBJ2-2,CASSRTGTGGTTGELFF,TGCGCCAGCAGTCGGACCGGGACAGGGGGCACCACCGGGGAGCTGTTTTTT
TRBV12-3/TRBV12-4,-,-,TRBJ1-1,CASSLGPVNTEAFF,TGTGCCAGCAGTTTAGGTCCGGTGAACACTGAAGCTTTCTTT
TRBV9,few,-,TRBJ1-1,CASNTGISGNTEAFF,TGTGCCAGCAATACAGGGATAAGCGGCAACACTGAAGCTTTCTTT
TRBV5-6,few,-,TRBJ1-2,CASSWGLDGYTF,TGTGCCAGCAGTTGGGGCCTCGATGGCTACACCTTC
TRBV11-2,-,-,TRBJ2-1,CASSTVRNEQFF,TGTGCCAGCAGCACCGTACGGAATGAGCAGTTCTTC
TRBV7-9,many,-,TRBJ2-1,CASSSFVVYNEQFF,TGTGCCAGCAGCTCTTTTGTGGTTTACAATGAGCAGTTCTTC
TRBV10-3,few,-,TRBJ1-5,CAISDRRDQPQHF,TGTGCCATCAGTGATCGGAGGGATCAGCCCCAGCATTTT
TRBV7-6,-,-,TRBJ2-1,CASSPEASALYNEQFF,TGTGCCAGCAGTCCTGAGGCTAGTGCCCTTTACAATGAGCAGTTCTTC
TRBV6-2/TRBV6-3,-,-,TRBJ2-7,CASSYSSQRSYEQYF,TGTGCCAGCAGTTACTCGAGCCAACGCTCCTACGAGCAGTACTTC
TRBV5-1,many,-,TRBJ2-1,CASRGDLDGATRNNEQFF,TGCGCCAGCAGAGGGGACCTCGACGGGGCCACCAGAAACAATGAGCAGTTCTTC
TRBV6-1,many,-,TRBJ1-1,CASSRREAGNTEAFF,TGTGCCAGCAGTCGCAGGGAAGCGGGGAACACTGAAGCTTTCTTT
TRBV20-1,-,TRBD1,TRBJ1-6,CSARAGGHSPLHF,TGCAGTGCTAGAGCAGGGGGTCATTCACCCCTCCACTTT
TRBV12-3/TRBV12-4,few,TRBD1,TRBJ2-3,CASSLAGIYRGDTQYF,TGTGCCAGCAGTTTAGCAGGGATTTACAGGGGCGATACGCAGTATTTT
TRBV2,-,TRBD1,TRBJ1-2,CASTGQVRNYGYTF,TGTGCCAGCACCGGACAGGTTAGGAACTATGGCTACACCTTC
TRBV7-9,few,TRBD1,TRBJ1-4,CASSSGTATNEKLFF,TGTGCCAGCAGCTCAGGGACAGCAACTAATGAAAAACTGTTTTTT
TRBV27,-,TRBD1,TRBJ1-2,CASSPSQGATYYGYTF,TGTGCCAGCAGTCCATCACAGGGGGCCACCTACTATGGCTACACCTTC